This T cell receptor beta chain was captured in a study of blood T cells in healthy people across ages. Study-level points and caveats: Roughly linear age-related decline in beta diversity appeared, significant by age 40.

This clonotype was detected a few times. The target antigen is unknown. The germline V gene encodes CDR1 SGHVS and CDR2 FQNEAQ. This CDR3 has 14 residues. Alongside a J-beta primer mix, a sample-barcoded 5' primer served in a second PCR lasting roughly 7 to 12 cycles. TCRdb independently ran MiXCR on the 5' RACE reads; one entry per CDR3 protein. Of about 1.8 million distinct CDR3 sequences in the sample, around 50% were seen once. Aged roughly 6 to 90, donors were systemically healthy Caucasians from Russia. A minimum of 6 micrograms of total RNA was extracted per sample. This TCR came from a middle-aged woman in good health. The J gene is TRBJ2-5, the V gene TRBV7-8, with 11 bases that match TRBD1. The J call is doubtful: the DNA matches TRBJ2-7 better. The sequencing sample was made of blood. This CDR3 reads CASSLGDRGNEQYF. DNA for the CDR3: TGTGCCAGCAGCTTAGGGGACAGGGGGAACGAGCAGTACTTC.